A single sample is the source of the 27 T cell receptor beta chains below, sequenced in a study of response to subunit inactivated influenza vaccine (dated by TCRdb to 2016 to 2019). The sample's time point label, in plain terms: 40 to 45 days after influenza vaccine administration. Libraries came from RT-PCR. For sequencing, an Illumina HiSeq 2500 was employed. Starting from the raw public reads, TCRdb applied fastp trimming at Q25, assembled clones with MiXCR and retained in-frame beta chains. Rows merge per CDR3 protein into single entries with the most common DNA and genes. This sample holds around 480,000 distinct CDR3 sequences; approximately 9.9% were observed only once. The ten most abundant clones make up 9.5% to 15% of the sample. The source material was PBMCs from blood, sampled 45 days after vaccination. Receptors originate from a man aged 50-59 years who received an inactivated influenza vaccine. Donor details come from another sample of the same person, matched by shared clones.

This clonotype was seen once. CDR3 DNA: TGTGCCAGCAGCTTACCCCAGGGTGGAACAGATACGCAGTATTTT. This codes for CASSLPQGGTDTQYF. This chain links TRBV7-9 with TRBJ2-3; tentative D call: TRBD1 (5 bases). V dropped 2 bases and J dropped 3 bases, with 12 bases sitting between them. Germline loops: CDR1 SEHNR, CDR2 FQNEAQ (reference sequence). The CDR3 loop spans 15 amino acids.

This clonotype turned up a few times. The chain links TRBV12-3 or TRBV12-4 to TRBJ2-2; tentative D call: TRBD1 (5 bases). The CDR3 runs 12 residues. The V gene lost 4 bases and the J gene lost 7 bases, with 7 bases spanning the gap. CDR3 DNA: TGTGCCAGCAGTTCCCAGGGCGGGGAGCTGTTTTTT. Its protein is CASSSQGGELFF.

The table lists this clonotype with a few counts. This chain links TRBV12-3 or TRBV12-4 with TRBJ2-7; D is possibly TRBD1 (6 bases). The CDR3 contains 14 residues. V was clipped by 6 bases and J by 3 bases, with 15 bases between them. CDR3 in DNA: TGTGCCAGCAGGGAGGACAGCCTGAACTACGAGCAGTACTTC. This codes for CASREDSLNYEQYF.

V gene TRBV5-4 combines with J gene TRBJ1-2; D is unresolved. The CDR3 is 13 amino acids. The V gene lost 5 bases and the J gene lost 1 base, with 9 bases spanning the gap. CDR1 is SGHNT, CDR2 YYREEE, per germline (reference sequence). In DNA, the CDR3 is TGTGCCAGCAGGGTAAGGGATAACTATGGCTACACCTTC. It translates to CASRVRDNYGYTF.

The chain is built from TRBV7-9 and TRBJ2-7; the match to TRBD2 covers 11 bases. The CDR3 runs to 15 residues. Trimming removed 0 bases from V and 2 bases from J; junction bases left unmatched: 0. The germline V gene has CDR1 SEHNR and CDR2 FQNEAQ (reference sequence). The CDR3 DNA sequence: TGTGCCAGCAGCTTAGCACTAGCGGGGGCCTACGAGCAGTACTTC. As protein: CASSLALAGAYEQYF.

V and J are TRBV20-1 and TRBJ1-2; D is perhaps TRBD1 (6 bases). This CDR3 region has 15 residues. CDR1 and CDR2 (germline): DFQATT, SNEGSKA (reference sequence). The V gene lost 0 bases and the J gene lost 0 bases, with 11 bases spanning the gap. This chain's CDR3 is CSARDPDRPNYGYTF. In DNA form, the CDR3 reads TGCAGTGCTAGAGATCCGGACAGACCTAACTATGGCTACACCTTC.

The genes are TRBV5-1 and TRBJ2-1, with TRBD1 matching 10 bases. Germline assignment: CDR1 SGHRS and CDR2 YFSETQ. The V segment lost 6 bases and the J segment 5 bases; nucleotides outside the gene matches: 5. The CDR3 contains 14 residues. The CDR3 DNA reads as TGCGCCAGCACCCGGGACAGGGGTAACAATGAGCAGTTCTTC. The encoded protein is CASTRDRGNNEQFF.

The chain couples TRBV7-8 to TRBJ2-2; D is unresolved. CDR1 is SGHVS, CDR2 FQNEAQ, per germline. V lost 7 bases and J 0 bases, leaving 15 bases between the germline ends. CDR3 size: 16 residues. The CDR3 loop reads CASTPGRIANTGELFF. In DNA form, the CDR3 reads TGTGCCAGCACCCCCGGCAGAATCGCGAACACCGGGGAGCTGTTTTTT.

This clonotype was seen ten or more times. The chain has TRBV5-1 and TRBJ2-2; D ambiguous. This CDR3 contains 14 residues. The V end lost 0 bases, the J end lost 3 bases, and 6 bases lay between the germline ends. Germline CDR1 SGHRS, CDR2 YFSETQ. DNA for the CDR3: TGCGCCAGCAGCTTGGCACAGTACACCGGGGAGCTGTTTTTT. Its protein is CASSLAQYTGELFF.

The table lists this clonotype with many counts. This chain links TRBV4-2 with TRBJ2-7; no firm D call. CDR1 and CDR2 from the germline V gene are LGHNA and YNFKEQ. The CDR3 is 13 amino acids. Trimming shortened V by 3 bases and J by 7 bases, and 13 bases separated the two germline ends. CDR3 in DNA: TGTGCCAGCAGCCACGCGACGGTTAGAGAGCAGTACTTC. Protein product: CASSHATVREQYF.

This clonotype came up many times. The CDR3 nucleotides read TGCAGCGTCGCCGGGACAACAGACAATGAGCAGTTCTTC. Translating it yields CSVAGTTDNEQFF. The chain employs TRBV29-1 and TRBJ2-1; D may be TRBD1 (6 bases). The ends were cut back, 6 bases at V and 5 bases at J, with 14 bases in the middle. Per germline, CDR1 SQVTM and CDR2 ANQGSEA. The CDR3 length is 13 residues.

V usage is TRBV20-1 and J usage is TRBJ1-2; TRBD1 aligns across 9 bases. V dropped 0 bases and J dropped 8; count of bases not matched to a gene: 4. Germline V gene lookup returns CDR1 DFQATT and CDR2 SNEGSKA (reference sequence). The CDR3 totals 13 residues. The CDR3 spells CSARDLTGGGYTF. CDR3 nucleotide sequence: TGCAGTGCTAGAGATTTGACAGGGGGGGGCTACACCTTC.

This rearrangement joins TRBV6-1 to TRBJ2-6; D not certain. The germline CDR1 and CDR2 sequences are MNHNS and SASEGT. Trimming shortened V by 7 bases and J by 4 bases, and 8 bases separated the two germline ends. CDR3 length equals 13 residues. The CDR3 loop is CASTTGGANVLTF. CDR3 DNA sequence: TGTGCCAGCACCACCGGGGGGGCCAACGTCCTGACTTTC.

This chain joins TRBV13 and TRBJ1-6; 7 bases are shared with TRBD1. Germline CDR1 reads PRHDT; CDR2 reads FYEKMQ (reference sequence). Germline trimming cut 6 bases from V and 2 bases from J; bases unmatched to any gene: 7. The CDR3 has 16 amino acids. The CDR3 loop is CASRDGTVPYNSPLHF. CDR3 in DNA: TGTGCCAGCAGGGACGGGACAGTGCCCTATAATTCACCCCTCCACTTT.

The CDR3 DNA reads as TGTGCCAGCAGCCGAGGCGACGGACTCAATCAGCCCCAGCATTTT. Translation: CASSRGDGLNQPQHF. The V call is TRBV4-2, the J call TRBJ1-5; D call uncertain. CDR1 and CDR2 from the germline V gene are LGHNA and YNFKEQ. Trimming removed 4 bases at V and 3 bases at J, with 13 bases between. The CDR3 spans 15 residues.

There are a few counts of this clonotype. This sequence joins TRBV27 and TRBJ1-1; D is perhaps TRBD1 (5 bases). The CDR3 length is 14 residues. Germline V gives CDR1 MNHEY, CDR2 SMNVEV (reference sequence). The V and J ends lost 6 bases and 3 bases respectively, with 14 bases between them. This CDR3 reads CASRSRVGDTEAFF. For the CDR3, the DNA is TGTGCCAGCAGATCCCGCGTGGGGGACACTGAAGCTTTCTTT.

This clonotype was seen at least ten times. The CDR3 loop is CASSLASAGPSYNEQFF. CDR3 DNA sequence: TGTGCCAGCAGCTTAGCATCGGCAGGGCCCTCCTACAATGAGCAGTTCTTC. The rearrangement links TRBV7-8 to TRBJ2-1, with a weak D call TRBD1 (5 bases). V was pared by 0 bases and J by 0 bases, with 12 bases between. The germline gives CDR1 SGHVS, CDR2 FQNEAQ. The CDR3 contains 17 residues.

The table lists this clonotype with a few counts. The CDR3 is CASSSGTGGVNQPQHF. In DNA, the CDR3 is TGTGCCAGCAGTTCGGGGACAGGGGGGGTCAATCAGCCCCAGCATTTT. The chain recombines TRBV12-3 or TRBV12-4 with TRBJ1-5; 11 bases are shared with TRBD1. The CDR3 loop spans 16 amino acids. Unmatched junction bases numbered 5, after V lost 4 bases and J lost 3 bases.

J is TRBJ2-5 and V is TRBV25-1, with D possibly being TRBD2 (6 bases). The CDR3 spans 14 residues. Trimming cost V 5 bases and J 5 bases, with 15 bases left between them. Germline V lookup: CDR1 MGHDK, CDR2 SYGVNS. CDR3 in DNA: TGTGCCAGCAGTACCCAGCGGAGGGGCGAGACCCAGTACTTC. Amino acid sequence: CASSTQRRGETQYF.

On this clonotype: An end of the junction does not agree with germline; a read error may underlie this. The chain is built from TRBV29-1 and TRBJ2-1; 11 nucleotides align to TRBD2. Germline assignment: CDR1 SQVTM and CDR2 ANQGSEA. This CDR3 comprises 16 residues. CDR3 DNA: TGCAGCGTTGCTGGGACTAGCGGTTCGACCTACAGTGAGCAGTTCTTC. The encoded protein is CSVAGTSGSTYSEQFF.

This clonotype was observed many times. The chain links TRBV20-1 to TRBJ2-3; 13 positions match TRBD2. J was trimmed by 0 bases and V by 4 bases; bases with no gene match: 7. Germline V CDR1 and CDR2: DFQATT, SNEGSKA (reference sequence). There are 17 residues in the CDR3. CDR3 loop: CSATQTSGRHSTDTQYF. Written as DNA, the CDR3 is TGCAGTGCTACACAGACTAGCGGGAGGCACAGCACAGATACGCAGTATTTT.

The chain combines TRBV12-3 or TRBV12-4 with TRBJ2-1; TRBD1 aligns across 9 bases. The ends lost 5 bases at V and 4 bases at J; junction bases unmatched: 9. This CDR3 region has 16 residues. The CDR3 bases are TGTGCCAGCAGTCCAACCGGGACAGGGCCTTACAATGAGCAGTTCTTC. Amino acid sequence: CASSPTGTGPYNEQFF.

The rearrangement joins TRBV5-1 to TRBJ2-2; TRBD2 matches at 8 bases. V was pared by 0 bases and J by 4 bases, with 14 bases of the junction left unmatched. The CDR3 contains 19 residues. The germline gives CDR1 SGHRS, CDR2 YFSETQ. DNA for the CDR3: TGCGCCAGCAGCTTGGGGATATGGCCCGGGACTAGTTCCACCGGGGAGCTGTTTTTT. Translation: CASSLGIWPGTSSTGELFF. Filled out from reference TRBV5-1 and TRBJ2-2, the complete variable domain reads KAGVTQTPRYLIKTRGQQVTLSCSPISGHRSVSWYQQTPGQGLQFLFEYFSETQRNKGNFPGRFSGRQFSNSRSEMNVSTLELGDSALYLCASSLGIWPGTSSTGELFFGEGSRLTVL.

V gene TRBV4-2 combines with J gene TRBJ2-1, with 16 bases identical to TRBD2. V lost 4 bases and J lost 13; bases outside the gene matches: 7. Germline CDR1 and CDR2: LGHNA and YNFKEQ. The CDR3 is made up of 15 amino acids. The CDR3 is CASSLGTSGRAHQFF. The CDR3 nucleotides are TGTGCCAGCAGCCTCGGGACTAGCGGGAGGGCCCATCAGTTCTTC.

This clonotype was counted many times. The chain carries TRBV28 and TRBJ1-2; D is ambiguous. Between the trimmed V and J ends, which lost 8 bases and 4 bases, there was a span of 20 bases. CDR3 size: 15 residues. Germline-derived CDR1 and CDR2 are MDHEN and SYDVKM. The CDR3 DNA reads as TGTGCCAGCTCTTCCAATTTGGACGGACCCTATGGCTACACCTTC. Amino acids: CASSSNLDGPYGYTF.

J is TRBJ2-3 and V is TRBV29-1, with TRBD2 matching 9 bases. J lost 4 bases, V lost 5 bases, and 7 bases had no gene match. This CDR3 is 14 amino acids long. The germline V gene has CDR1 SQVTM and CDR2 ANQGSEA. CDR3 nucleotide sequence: TGCAGCGTTAAAGCGGGAGGTCCCGCAGATACGCAGTATTTT. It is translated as CSVKAGGPADTQYF.

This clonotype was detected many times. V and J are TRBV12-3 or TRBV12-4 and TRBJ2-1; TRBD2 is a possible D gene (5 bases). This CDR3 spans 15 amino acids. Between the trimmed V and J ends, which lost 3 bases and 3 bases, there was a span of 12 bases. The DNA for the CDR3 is TGTGCCAGCAGTTTCTCGGGGTCCGACTACAATGAGCAGTTCTTC. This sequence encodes CASSFSGSDYNEQFF.